The rows below give T cell receptor beta chains drawn from one sample of a study of T cells of healthy individuals. TCRdb recomputed calls from the 5' RACE reads with MiXCR, one row per CDR3 protein. The repertoire holds some 82,000 distinct CDR3 sequences, with approximately 5.4% as singletons. The receptors stem from a female donor in good health. Each CDR3 is given with its conserved first and last residue. D genes are given only for firm matches. Not all rows give a size; the values are once, few, many and, for expanded clones, a class.

CDR3 length,clone size,D gene,V gene,J gene,CDR3 protein,CDR3 DNA
15,many,TRBD2,TRBV6-2/TRBV6-3,TRBJ2-1,CASSPGTSGRGEQFF,TGTGCCAGCAGCCCCGGGACTAGCGGGAGAGGTGAGCAGTTCTTC
14,many,NA,TRBV6-6,TRBJ1-2,CASTFPGGGNGYTF,TGTGCCAGCACCTTCCCGGGCGGGGGGAATGGCTACACCTTC
15,many,TRBD1,TRBV24-1,TRBJ1-4,CATSDGGQGNEKLFF,TGTGCCACCAGTGATGGGGGACAGGGGAATGAAAAACTGTTTTTT
13,many,NA,TRBV7-2,TRBJ1-5,CASSLVDNQPQHF,TGTGCCAGCAGCTTAGTGGACAATCAGCCCCAGCATTTT
17,many,TRBD2,TRBV28,TRBJ2-7,CASSIDLAGAKSYEQYF,TGTGCCAGCAGTATCGACTTAGCGGGGGCGAAGTCCTACGAGCAGTACTTC
17,few,NA,TRBV7-6,TRBJ2-1,CASSLGVGYSTYNEQFF,TGTGCCAGCAGCTTAGGGGTGGGGTACTCCACCTACAATGAGCAGTTCTTC
14,NA,NA,TRBV6-2/TRBV6-3,TRBJ2-1,CASSYSSLPNEQFF,TGTGCCAGCAGTTACTCCTCACTTCCCAATGAGCAGTTCTTC
15,NA,TRBD2,TRBV4-3,TRBJ2-1,CASSPRTSGGVEQFF,TGCGCCAGCAGCCCGAGGACTAGCGGAGGGGTTGAGCAGTTCTTC
17,NA,NA,TRBV5-1,TRBJ2-1,CASSHRPRNWTRDEQFF,TGCGCCAGCAGCCACCGCCCCCGTAACTGGACTCGCGATGAGCAGTTCTTC
14,many,NA,TRBV9,TRBJ2-3,CASSVEARTDTQYF,TGTGCCAGCAGCGTAGAAGCGCGCACAGATACGCAGTATTTT
12,few,NA,TRBV20-1,TRBJ1-2,CSARVTDYGYTF,TGCAGTGCTAGAGTGACAGACTATGGCTACACCTTC
14,NA,TRBD1,TRBV12-3/TRBV12-4,TRBJ2-5,CASSWGTGVETQYF,TGTGCCAGCAGTTGGGGGACAGGGGTCGAGACCCAGTACTTC
13,many,TRBD1,TRBV6-6,TRBJ2-5,CASRGTAQETQYF,TGTGCCAGCAGAGGGACAGCACAAGAGACCCAGTACTTC
16,many,NA,TRBV25-1,TRBJ2-1,CASSATSPESYNEQFF,TGTGCCAGCAGTGCCACATCTCCCGAGTCCTACAATGAGCAGTTCTTC
19,few,TRBD2,TRBV9,TRBJ2-3,CASSVRRLAGGLGTDTQYF,TGTGCCAGCAGCGTCAGGAGACTAGCGGGAGGCCTCGGGACAGATACGCAGTATTTT
15,many,TRBD1,TRBV27,TRBJ1-6,CASSQDRARNSPLHF,TGTGCCAGCAGCCAGGACAGGGCGAGAAATTCACCCCTCCACTTT
19,many,NA,TRBV7-9,TRBJ2-3,CASNPYLGGGAGSTDTQYF,TGTGCCAGCAACCCATACTTAGGAGGGGGCGCCGGTAGCACAGATACGCAGTATTTT